This is a list of T cell receptor beta chains from one sample in a study of blood T cell repertoires in COVID-19. Measured with immunoSEQ multiplex PCR; TCRdb has only the in-frame clones, and not every one. The sample yields about 130,000 clones, around 86% seen once. Sequencing used peripheral blood. These receptors came from a man aged 40-55 years with active or convalescent COVID-19. Both conserved end residues are part of each CDR3. A D gene is named only where the DNA matches it firmly. Clone size is given for some rows only: seen once, a few or many times, or a class if the clone is expanded.

many | TRBJ1-4 | - | TRBV27 | CASSSFNEKLFF | TGTGCCAGCAGTTCCTTTAATGAAAAACTGTTTTTT
- | TRBJ1-4 | - | TRBV5-1 | CASSSTGNEKLFF | TGCGCCAGCAGCTCGACAGGAAATGAAAAACTGTTTTTT
- | TRBJ2-5 | TRBD2 | TRBV3-1/TRBV3-2 | CASTRLAGGQETQYF | TGTGCCAGCACCCGACTAGCGGGGGGTCAAGAGACCCAGTACTTC
- | TRBJ1-4 | - | TRBV7-2 | CASKRGSTNEKLFF | TGTGCCAGCAAGCGGGGATCAACTAATGAAAAACTGTTTTTT
- | TRBJ1-4 | TRBD1 | TRBV29-1 | CSVVLLTGSNEKLFF | TGCAGCGTTGTGTTACTGACAGGGAGTAATGAAAAACTGTTTTTT
- | TRBJ2-4 | TRBD1 | TRBV15 | CATSRERQGEGAKNIQYF | TGTGCCACCAGCAGAGAGAGACAGGGGGAGGGGGCCAAAAACATTCAGTACTTC
- | TRBJ2-7 | - | TRBV7-9 | CASSSTDYEQYF | TGTGCCAGCAGCTCGACAGATTACGAGCAGTACTTC
- | TRBJ2-1 | TRBD2 | TRBV4-2 | CASSHVTSLTNNEQFF | TGTGCCAGCAGCCACGTGACTAGCTTGACCAACAATGAGCAGTTCTTC
- | TRBJ1-2 | TRBD1 | TRBV2 | CASSDGQGAIFDGYTF | TGTGCCAGCAGTGATGGACAGGGGGCAATCTTCGATGGCTACACCTTC
- | TRBJ2-2 | TRBD1 | TRBV19 | CASKDRGRSSTGELFF | TGTGCCAGTAAGGACAGGGGGCGCAGTAGTACCGGGGAGCTGTTTTTT
- | TRBJ2-1 | TRBD2 | TRBV7-9 | CASSSGLALNEQFF | TGTGCCAGCAGCTCGGGACTAGCGCTCAATGAGCAGTTCTTC
- | TRBJ2-1 | - | TRBV18 | CASSPPSNGDEQFF | TGTGCCAGCTCACCACCGTCCAACGGAGATGAGCAGTTCTTC
- | TRBJ1-5 | - | TRBV5-6 | CASSRYGTIGHQPQHF | TGTGCCAGCAGCCGCTACGGGACAATCGGGCATCAGCCCCAGCATTTT
- | TRBJ2-7 | - | TRBV19 | CASSDYSSYEQYF | TGTGCCAGTAGTGACTACAGCTCCTACGAGCAGTACTTC
- | TRBJ1-1 | - | TRBV29-1 | CSVYRVGTEAFF | TGCAGCGTCTACAGGGTGGGGACTGAAGCTTTCTTT
- | TRBJ2-4 | - | TRBV10-3 | CAIRSDSSPKNIQYF | TGTGCCATCAGGTCCGACAGCTCCCCGAAAAACATTCAGTACTTC
- | TRBJ1-4 | - | TRBV19 | CASSTSRTQESRYFEKLFF | TGTGCCAGTAGTACTTCGAGGACACAGGAATCCCGCTATTTCGAAAAACTGTTTTTT
- | TRBJ1-3 | - | TRBV5-1 | CASSLKESGNTIYF | TGCGCCAGCAGCTTAAAGGAGTCTGGAAACACCATATATTTT